The source of this T cell receptor (beta chain) is a study of response to subunit inactivated influenza vaccine. Study results and limitations: After each seasonal influenza vaccination, few new T cells are recruited, the authors suggested.

This clonotype was observed a few times. Its antigen is still unknown. Germline lookup yields CDR1 DFQATT and CDR2 SNEGSKA (reference sequence). The CDR3 is 13 residues long. With 5 bases removed from V and 4 bases from J, the gap between germline ends came to 13 bases. TCRdb re-analysed the RT-PCR reads in MiXCR, keeping a single row per CDR3 protein. Altogether fewer than 600,000 distinct CDR3 sequences are present, under 8.5% being singletons, with the ten largest covering roughly 14%. This chain connects TRBV20-1 to TRBJ2-3, with D possibly being TRBD2 (6 bases). Material: PBMCs from blood, obtained around 2 years after vaccination. This clonotype was obtained from a man between 50 and 69 years old who received an inactivated influenza vaccine. The CDR3 sequence: CSAGGVQADTQYF. Written as DNA, the CDR3 is TGCAGTGCTGGCGGGGTGCAGGCAGATACGCAGTATTTT.